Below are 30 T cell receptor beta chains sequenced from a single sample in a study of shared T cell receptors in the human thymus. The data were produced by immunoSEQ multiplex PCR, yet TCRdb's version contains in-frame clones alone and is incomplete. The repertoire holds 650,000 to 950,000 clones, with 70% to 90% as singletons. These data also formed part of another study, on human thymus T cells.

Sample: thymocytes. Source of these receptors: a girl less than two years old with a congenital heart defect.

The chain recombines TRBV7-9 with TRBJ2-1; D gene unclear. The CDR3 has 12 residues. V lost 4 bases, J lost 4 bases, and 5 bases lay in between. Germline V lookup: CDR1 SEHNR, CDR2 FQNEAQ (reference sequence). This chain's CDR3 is CASSSVYNEQFF. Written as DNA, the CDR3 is TGTGCCAGCAGCTCCGTGTACAATGAGCAGTTCTTC. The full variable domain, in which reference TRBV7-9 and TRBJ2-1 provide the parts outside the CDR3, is DTGVSQNPRHKITKRGQNVTFRCDPISEHNRLYWYRQTLGQGPEFLTYFQNEAQLEKSRLLSDRFSAERPKGSFSTLEIQRTEQGDSAMYLCASSSVYNEQFFGPGTRLTVL.

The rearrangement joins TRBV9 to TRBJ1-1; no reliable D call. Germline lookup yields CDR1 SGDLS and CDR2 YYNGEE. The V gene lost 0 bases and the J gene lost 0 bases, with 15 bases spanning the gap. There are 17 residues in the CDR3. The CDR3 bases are TGTGCCAGCAGCGTAGCTTCCGAAACGGTCTTGAACACTGAAGCTTTCTTT. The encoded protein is CASSVASETVLNTEAFF.

The CDR3 region has the DNA TGCGCCAGCAGCTTGGGTTTAGAGGGAACTGAAGCTTTCTTT. Protein product: CASSLGLEGTEAFF. V gene TRBV5-1 combines with J gene TRBJ1-1; D remains unclear. There are 14 residues in the CDR3. V was clipped by 0 bases and J by 5 bases, with 11 bases between them. Per germline, CDR1 SGHRS and CDR2 YFSETQ.

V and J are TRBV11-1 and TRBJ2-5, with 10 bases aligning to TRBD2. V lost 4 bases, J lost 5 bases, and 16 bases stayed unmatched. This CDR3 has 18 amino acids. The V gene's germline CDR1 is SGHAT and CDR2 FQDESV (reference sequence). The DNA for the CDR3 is TGTGCCAGCAGCTCGACCGGCACTAGCGGGGTAAGGTCGGAGACCCAGTACTTC. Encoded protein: CASSSTGTSGVRSETQYF.

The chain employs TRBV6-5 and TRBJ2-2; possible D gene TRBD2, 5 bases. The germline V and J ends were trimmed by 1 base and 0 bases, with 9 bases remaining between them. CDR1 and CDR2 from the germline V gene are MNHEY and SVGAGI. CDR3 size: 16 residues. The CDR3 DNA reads TGTGCCAGCAGTTACTATACCGGGACGAACACCGGGGAGCTGTTTTTT. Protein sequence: CASSYYTGTNTGELFF.

The chain's CDR3 is CASSTTQETQYF. Here the CDR3 DNA reads TGTGCCAGCAGTACTACTCAAGAGACCCAGTACTTC. The rearrangement links TRBV2 to TRBJ2-5, with D hard to call. The CDR3 loop spans 12 amino acids. Looked up from germline, CDR1 is SNHLY and CDR2 is FYNNEI. Trimming removed 5 bases at V and 2 bases at J, with 6 bases between.

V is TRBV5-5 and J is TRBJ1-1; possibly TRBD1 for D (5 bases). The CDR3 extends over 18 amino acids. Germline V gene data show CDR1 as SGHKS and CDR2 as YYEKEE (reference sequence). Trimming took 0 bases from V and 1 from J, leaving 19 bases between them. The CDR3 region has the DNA TGTGCCAGCAGCTTGGTGGTCCTTACCTCGACAGAGAACACTGAAGCTTTCTTT. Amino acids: CASSLVVLTSTENTEAFF.

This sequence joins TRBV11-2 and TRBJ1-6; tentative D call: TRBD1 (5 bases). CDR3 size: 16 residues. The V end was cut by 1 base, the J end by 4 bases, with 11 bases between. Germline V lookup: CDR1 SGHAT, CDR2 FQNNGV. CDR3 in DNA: TGTGCCAGCAGCTTAGTAGGGGCGACTTATAATTCACCCCTCCACTTT. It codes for CASSLVGATYNSPLHF.

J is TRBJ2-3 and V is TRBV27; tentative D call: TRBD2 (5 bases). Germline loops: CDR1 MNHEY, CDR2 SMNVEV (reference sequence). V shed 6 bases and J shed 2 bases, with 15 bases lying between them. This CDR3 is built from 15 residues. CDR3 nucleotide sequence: TGTGCCAGCAGAACCGACTACACACACACAGATACGCAGTATTTT. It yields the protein CASRTDYTHTDTQYF.

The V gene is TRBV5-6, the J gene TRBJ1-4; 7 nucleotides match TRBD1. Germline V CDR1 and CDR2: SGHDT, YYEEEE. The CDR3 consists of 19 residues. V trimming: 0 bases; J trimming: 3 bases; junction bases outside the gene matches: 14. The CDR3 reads CASSLVEAGGQNSNEKLFF. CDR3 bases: TGTGCCAGCAGCTTGGTGGAGGCAGGGGGGCAAAACTCTAATGAAAAACTGTTTTTT.

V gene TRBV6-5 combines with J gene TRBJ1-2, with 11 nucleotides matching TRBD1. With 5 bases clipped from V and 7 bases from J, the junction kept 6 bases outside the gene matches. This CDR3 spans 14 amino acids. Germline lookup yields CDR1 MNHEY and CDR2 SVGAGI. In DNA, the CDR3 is TGTGCCAGCAGTATTTCAGGGACAGGGGGTGGCTACACCTTC. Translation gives CASSISGTGGGYTF.

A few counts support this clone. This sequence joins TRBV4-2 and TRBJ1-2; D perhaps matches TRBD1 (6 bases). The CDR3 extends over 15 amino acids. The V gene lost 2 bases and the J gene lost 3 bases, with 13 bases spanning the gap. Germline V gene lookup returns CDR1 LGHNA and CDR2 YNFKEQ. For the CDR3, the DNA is TGTGCCAGCAGCCAACAAAACAGGGTGGACTATGGCTACACCTTC. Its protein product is CASSQQNRVDYGYTF.

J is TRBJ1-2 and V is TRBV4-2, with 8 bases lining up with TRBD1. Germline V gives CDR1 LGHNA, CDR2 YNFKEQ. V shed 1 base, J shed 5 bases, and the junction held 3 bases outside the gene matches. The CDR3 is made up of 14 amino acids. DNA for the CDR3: TGTGCCAGCAGCCAAGGACAGGGGAGGTATGGCTACACCTTC. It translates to CASSQGQGRYGYTF.

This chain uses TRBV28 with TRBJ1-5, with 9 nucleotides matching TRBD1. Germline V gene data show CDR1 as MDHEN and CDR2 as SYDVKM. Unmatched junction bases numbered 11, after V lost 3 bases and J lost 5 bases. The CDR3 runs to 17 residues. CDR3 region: CASSFLKGQGYYQPQHF. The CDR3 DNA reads TGTGCCAGCAGTTTTTTAAAGGGACAGGGTTACTATCAGCCCCAGCATTTT.

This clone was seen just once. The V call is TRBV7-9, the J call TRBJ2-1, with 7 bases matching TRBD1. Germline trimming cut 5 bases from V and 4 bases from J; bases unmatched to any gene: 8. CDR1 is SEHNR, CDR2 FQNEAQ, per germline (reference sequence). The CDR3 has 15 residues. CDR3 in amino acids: CASSPPGQTYNEQFF. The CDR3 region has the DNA TGTGCCAGCAGCCCACCGGGACAGACGTACAATGAGCAGTTCTTC.

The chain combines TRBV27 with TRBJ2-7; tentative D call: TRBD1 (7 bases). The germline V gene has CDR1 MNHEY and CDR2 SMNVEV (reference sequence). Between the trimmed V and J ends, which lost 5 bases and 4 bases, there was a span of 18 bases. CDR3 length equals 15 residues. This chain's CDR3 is CASSLPDRRAYEQYF. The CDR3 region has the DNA TGTGCCAGCAGTCTCCCGGACAGGAGGGCTTACGAGCAGTACTTC.

As DNA, the CDR3 is TGTGCCAGCTCGCATGACAGGGCCTACGAGCAGTACTTC. Translated: CASSHDRAYEQYF. J is TRBJ2-7 and V is TRBV18; TRBD1 matches 7 bases. The germline gives CDR1 KGHSH, CDR2 LQKENI. CDR3 length: 13 residues. The junction had 4 bases not matched to a gene; V was cut back by 6 bases and J by 2 bases.

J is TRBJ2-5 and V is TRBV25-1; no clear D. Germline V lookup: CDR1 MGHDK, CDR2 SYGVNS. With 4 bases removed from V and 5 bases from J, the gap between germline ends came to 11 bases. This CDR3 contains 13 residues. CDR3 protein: CASSGSGRETQYF. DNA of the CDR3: TGTGCCAGCAGTGGCTCAGGTCGGGAGACCCAGTACTTC.

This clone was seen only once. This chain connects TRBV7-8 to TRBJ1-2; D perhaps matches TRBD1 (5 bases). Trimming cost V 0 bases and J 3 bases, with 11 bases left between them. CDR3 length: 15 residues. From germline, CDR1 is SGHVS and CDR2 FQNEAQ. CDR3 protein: CASSLALTGDYGYTF. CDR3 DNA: TGTGCCAGCAGCTTAGCGCTAACAGGAGACTATGGCTACACCTTC.

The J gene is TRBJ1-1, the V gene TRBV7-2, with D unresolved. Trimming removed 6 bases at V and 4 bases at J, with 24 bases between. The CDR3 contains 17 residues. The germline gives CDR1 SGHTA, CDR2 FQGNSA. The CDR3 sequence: CASRWTEAITEATEAFF. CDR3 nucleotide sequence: TGTGCCAGCAGATGGACGGAGGCAATTACAGAAGCCACTGAAGCTTTCTTT.

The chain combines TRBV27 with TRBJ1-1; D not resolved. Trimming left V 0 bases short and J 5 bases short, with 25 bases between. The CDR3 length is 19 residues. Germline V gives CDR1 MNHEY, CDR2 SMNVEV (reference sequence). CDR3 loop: CASSLSPPWHPGLGTEAFF. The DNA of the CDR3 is TGTGCCAGCAGTTTATCACCCCCGTGGCACCCGGGATTGGGGACTGAAGCTTTCTTT.

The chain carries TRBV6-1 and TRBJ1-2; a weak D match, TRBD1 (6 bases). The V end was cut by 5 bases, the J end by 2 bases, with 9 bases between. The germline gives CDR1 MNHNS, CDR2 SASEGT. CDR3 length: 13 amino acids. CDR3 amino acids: CASSNTGNYGYTF. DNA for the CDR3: TGTGCCAGCAGTAATACAGGGAACTATGGCTACACCTTC.

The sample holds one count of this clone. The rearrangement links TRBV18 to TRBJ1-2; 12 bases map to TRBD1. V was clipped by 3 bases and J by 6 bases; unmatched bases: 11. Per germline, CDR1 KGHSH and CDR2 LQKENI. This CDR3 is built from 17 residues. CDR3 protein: CASSPMGTGGLGDGYTF. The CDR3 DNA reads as TGTGCCAGCTCACCTATGGGGACAGGGGGCCTCGGGGATGGCTACACCTTC.

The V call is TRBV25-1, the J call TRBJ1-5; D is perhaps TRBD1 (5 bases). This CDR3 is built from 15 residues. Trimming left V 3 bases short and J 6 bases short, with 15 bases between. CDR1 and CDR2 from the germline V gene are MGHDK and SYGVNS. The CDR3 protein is CASSDPGWEGQPQHF. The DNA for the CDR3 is TGTGCCAGCAGTGACCCAGGGTGGGAGGGTCAGCCCCAGCATTTT.

The CDR3 sequence is CASSLTPDRDIEAFF. The CDR3 DNA is TGTGCCAGCAGCCTCACACCTGACAGGGACATTGAAGCTTTCTTT. This sequence joins TRBV7-2 and TRBJ1-1; TRBD1 agrees at 7 bases. This CDR3 comprises 15 residues. V dropped 5 bases and J dropped 7; count of bases not matched to a gene: 13. From germline, CDR1 is SGHTA and CDR2 FQGNSA.

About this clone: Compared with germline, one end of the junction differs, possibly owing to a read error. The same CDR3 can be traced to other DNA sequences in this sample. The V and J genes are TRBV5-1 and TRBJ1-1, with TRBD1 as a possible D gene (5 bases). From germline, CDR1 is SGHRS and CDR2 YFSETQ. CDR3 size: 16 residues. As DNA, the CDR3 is TGCGCTAGCAGCTTCATTATTCCCAGGGAGAACACTGAAGCTTTCTTT. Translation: CASSFIIPRENTEAFF. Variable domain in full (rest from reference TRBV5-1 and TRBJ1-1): KAGVTQTPRYLIKTRGQQVTLSCSPISGHRSVSWYQQTPGQGLQFLFEYFSETQRNKGNFPGRFSGRQFSNSRSEMNVSTLELGDSALYLCASSFIIPRENTEAFFGQGTRLTVV.

Here the CDR3 DNA reads TGTGCCAGCAGCTTATCGGGGGACAGGGGTGGCGAGCAGTACTTC. Residues: CASSLSGDRGGEQYF. J is TRBJ2-7 and V is TRBV7-2, with 10 bases that match TRBD1. In germline, CDR1 is SGHTA, CDR2 FQGNSA. The CDR3 contains 15 residues. V shed 2 bases and J 6 bases; nucleotides not matched to a gene: 7.

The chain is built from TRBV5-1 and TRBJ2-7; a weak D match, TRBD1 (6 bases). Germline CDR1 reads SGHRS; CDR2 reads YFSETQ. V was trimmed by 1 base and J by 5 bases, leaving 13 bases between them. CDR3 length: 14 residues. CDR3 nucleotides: TGCGCCAGCAGCTTGTTTAACAGGGCGGACGAGCAGTACTTC. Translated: CASSLFNRADEQYF.

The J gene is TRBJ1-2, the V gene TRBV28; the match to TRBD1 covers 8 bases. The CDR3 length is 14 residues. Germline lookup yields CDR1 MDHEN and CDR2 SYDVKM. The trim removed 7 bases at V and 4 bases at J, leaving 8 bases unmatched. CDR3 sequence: CASNGQGPIYGYTF. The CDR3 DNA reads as TGTGCCAGCAACGGACAGGGACCAATCTATGGCTACACCTTC.

CDR3 sequence (DNA): TGTGCCAGCTCTCGGGGGACAGGGGGCCCTGAGGCTGGAAACACCATATATTTT. It yields the protein CASSRGTGGPEAGNTIYF. The V and J genes are TRBV18 and TRBJ1-3, with 12 bases aligning to TRBD1. CDR1 KGHSH and CDR2 LQKENI come from the germline V gene. The trim removed 6 bases at V and 2 bases at J, leaving 11 bases unmatched. The CDR3 runs to 18 residues.